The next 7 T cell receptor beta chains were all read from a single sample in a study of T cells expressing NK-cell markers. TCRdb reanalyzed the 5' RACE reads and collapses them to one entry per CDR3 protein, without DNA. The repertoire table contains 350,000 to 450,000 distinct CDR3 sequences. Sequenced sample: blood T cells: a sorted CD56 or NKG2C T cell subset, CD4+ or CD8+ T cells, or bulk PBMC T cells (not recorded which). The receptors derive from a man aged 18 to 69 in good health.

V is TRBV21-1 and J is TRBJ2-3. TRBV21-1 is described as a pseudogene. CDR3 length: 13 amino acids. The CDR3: CASRKDSTDTQYF.

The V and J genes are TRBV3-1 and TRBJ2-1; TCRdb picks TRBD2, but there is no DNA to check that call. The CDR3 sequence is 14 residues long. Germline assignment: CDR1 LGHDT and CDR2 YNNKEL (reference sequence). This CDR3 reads CASSASGGYNEQFF.

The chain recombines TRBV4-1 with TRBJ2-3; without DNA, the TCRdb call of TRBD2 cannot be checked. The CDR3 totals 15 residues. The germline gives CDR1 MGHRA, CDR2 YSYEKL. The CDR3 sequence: CASSQESGVIDTQYF.

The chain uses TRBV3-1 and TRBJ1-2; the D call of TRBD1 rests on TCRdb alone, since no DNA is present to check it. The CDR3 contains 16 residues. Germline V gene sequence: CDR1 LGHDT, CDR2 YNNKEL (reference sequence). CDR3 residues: CASSPSDRFGFYGYTF.

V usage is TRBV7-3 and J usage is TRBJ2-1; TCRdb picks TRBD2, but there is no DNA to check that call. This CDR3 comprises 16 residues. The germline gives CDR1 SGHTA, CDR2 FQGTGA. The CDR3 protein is CASSTQGASGMNEQFF.

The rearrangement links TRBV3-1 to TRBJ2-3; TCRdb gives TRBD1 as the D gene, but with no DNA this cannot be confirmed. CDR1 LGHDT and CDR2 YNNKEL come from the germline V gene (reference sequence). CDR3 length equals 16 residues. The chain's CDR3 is CASSQQGRSIADTQYF.

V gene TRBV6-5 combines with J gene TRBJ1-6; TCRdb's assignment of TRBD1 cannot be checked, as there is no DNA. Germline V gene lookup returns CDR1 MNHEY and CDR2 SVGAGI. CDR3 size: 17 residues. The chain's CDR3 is CASSYSIGTAANSPLHF.